These 7 T cell receptor beta chains were sequenced from one sample in a study of blood T cell repertoires in COVID-19 (dated by TCRdb to about 2020). Libraries were constructed by the immunoSEQ multiplex PCR assay. What TCRdb holds here is the immuneACCESS table cut down to in-frame rearrangements. Part of the clones is not present; checked against another copy, under half of the missing clones reflect an unresolved V gene, and the others are unexplained. Present in this sample are 270,000 or so clones, approximately 90% of which were seen just once. The top ten clonotypes cover 2.3% of the sample. The sequenced material came from PBMCs or T cells enriched from blood (not recorded which). The receptors were sampled from a middle-aged woman with acute COVID-19.

V usage is TRBV24-1 and J usage is TRBJ1-5; 11 bases are a match to TRBD1. Germline CDR1 is KGHDR and CDR2 is SFDVKD. The V gene end was trimmed by 2 bases and the J gene end by 3 bases; junction bases not matched to a gene: 5. The CDR3 spans 17 residues. CDR3 sequence: CATSDSRTGGHNQPQHF. The CDR3 DNA sequence: TGTGCCACCAGTGATTCCCGGACAGGGGGCCACAATCAGCCCCAGCATTTT.

This clone came up once. The chain recombines TRBV6-5 with TRBJ2-1; maybe TRBD2 (6 bases). This CDR3 region has 13 residues. CDR1 is MNHEY, CDR2 SVGAGI, per germline. Trimming shortened V by 5 bases and J by 15 bases, and 20 bases separated the two germline ends. The CDR3 DNA reads TGTGCCAGCAGTAGGGCGGGACTCCAATCGTTGTTCTTC. Translated: CASSRAGLQSLFF.

This clone was seen just once. The gene calls are TRBV15 and TRBJ1-2; 8 nucleotides match TRBD1. This CDR3 contains 17 residues. Trimming removed 0 bases from V and 4 bases from J; junction bases left unmatched: 10. The germline V gene has CDR1 LNHNV and CDR2 YYDKDF (reference sequence). In DNA, the CDR3 is TGTGCCACCAGCAGAGATAGGGTCGCCACAGGGGGCTATGGCTACACCTTC. Protein sequence: CATSRDRVATGGYGYTF.

The chain has TRBV5-4 and TRBJ2-3; 11 nucleotides align to TRBD2. The J segment lost 0 bases and the V segment lost 4 bases, leaving 4 bases of the junction unmatched. In germline, CDR1 is SGHNT, CDR2 YYREEE (reference sequence). The CDR3 has 16 residues. Written as DNA, the CDR3 is TGTGCCAGCAGCGTCGGGACTAGCGGTAGCACAGATACGCAGTATTTT. Residues: CASSVGTSGSTDTQYF.

The chain combines TRBV5-5 with TRBJ1-1; D call uncertain. The germline V gene encodes CDR1 SGHKS and CDR2 YYEKEE (reference sequence). V lost 0 bases to trimming and J lost 0 bases, with 12 bases between them. The CDR3 runs 16 residues. The CDR3 sequence: CASSLVTASMNTEAFF. In nucleotides, the CDR3 is TGTGCCAGCAGCTTGGTAACAGCTAGCATGAACACTGAAGCTTTCTTT.

CDR3 amino acids: CASSLEGRVSEKLFF. In nucleotides, the CDR3 is TGTGCCAGCAGCTTGGAGGGCAGGGTTAGTGAAAAACTGTTTTTT. The chain employs TRBV5-5 and TRBJ1-4, with D maybe TRBD1 (5 bases). Germline V lookup: CDR1 SGHKS, CDR2 YYEKEE (reference sequence). This CDR3 has 15 residues. The V gene lost 0 bases and the J gene lost 7 bases, with 13 bases spanning the gap.

This clone was found once. The rearrangement uses TRBV5-1 and TRBJ2-4, with TRBD1 matching 7 bases. Unmatched junction bases numbered 7, after V lost 4 bases and J lost 0 bases. The CDR3 totals 16 residues. Germline V CDR1 and CDR2: SGHRS, YFSETQ. DNA of the CDR3: TGCGCCAGCAGCGGGGGACAGACCACAGCCAAAAACATTCAGTACTTC. This sequence encodes CASSGGQTTAKNIQYF.